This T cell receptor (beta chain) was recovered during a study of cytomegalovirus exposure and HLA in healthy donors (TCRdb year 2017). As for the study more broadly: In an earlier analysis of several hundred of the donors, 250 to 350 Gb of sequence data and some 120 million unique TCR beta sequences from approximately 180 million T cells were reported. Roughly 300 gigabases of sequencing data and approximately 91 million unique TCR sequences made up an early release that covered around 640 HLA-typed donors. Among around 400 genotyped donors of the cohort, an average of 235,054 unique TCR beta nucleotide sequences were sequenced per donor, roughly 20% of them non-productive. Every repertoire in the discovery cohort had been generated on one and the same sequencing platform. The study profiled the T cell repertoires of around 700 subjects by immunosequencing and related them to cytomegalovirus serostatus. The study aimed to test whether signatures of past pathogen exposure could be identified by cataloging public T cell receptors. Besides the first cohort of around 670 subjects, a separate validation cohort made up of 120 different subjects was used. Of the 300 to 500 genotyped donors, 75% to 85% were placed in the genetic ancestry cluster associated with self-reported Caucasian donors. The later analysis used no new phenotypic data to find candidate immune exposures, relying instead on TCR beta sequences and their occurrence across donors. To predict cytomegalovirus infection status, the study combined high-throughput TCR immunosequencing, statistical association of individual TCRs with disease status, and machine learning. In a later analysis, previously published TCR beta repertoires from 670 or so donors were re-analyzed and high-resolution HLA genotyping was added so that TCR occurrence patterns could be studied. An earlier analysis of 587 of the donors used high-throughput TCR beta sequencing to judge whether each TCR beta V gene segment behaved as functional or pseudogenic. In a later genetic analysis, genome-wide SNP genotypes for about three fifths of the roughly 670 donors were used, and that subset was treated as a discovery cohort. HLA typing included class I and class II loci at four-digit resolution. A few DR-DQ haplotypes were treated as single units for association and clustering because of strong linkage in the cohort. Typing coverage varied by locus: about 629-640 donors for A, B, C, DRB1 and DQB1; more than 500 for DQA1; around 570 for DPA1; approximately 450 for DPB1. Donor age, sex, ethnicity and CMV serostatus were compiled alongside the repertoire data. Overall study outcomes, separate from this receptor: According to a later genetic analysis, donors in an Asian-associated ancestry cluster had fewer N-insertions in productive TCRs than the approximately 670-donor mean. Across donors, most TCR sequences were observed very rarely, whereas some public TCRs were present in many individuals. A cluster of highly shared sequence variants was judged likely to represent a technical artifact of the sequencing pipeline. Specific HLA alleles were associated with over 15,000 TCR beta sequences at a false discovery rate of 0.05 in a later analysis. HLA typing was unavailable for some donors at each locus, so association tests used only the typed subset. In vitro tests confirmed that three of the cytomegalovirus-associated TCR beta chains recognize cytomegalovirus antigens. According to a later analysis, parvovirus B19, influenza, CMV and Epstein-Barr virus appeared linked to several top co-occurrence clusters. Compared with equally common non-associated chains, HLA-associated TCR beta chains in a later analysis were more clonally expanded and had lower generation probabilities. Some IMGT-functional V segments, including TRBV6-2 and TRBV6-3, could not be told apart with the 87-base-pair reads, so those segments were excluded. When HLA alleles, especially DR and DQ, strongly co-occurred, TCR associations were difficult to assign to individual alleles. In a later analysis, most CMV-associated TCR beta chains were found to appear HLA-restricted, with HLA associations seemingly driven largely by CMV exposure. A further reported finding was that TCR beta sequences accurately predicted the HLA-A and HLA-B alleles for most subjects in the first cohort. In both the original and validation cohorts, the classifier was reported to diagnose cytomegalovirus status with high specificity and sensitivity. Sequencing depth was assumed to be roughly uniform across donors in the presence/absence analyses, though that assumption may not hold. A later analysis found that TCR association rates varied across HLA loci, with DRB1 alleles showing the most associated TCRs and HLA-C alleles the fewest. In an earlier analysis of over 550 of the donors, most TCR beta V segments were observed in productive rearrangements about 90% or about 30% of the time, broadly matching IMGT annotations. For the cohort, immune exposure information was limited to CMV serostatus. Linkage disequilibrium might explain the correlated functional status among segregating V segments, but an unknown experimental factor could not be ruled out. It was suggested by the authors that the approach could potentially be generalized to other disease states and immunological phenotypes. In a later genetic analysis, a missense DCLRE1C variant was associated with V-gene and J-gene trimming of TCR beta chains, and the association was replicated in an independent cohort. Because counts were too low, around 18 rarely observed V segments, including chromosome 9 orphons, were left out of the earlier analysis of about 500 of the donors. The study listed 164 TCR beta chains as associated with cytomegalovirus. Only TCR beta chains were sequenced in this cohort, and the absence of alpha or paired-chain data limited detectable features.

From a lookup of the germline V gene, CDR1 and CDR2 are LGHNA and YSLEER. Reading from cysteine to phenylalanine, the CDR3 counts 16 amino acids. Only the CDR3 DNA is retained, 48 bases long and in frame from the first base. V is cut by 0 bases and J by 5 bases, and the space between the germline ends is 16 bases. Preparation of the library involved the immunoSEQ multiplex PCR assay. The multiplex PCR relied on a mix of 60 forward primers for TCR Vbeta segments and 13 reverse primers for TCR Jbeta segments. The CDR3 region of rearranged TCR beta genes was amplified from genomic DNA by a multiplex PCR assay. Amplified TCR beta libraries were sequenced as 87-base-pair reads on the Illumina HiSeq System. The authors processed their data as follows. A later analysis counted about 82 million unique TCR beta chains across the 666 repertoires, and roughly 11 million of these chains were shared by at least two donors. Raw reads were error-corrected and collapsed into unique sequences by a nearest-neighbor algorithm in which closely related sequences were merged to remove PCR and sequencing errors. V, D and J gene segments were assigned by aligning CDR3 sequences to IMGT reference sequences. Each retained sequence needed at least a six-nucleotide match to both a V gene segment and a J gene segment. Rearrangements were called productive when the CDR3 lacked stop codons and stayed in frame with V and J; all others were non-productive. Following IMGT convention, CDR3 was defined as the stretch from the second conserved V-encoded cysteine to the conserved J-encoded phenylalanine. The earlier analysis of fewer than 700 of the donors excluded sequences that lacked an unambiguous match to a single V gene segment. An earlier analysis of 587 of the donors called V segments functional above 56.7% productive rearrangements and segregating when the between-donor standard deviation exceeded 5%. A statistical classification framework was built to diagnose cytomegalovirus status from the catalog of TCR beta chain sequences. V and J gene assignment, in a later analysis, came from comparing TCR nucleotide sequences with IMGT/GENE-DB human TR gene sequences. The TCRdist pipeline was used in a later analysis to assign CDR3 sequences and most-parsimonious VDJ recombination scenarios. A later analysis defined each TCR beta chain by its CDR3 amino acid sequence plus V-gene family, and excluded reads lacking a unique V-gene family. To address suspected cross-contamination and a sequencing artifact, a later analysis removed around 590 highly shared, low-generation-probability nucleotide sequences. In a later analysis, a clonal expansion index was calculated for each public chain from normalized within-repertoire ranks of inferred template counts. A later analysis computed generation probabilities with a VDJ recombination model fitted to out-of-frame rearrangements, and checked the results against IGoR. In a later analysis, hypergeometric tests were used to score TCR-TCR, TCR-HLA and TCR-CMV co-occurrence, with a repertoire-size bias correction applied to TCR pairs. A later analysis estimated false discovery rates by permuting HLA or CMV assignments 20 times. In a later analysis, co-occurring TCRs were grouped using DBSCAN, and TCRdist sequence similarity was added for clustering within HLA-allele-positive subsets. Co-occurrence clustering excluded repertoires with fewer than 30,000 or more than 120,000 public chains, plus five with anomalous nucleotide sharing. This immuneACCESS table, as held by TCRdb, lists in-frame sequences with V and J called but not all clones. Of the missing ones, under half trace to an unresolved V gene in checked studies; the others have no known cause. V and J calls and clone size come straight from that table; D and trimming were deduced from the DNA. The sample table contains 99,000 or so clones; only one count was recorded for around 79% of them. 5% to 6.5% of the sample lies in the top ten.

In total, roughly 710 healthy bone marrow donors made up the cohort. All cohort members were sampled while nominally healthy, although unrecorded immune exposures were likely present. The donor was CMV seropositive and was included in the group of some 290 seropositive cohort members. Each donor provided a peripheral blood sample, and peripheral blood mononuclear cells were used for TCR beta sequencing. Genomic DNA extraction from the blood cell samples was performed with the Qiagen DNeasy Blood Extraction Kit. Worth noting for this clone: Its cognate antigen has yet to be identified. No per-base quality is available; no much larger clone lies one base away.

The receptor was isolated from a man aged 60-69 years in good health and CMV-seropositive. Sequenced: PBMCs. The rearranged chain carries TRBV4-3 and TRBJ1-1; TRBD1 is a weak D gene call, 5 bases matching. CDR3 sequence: CASSQDPAGRGTEAFF. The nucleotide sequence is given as TGCGCCAGCAGCCAAGATCCGGCAGGCCGGGGGACTGAAGCTTTCTTT.